The rows below give T cell receptor beta chains drawn from one sample of a study of identical twins. TCRdb itself ran the 5' RACE reads through MiXCR, one entry per CDR3 protein. Of roughly 720,000 distinct CDR3 sequences in the sample, over 15% were seen once. These data were also reused for a study on T cells expressing NK-cell markers.

Sequencing used PBMCs. The origin of the receptors is a woman younger than 30 in good health. Each CDR3 is given with its conserved first and last residue. The order of the fields is J gene, D gene, clone size, V gene, CDR3 DNA, CDR3 protein. A D gene is named only where the DNA matches it firmly. Some rows mark clone size as missing; the rest say once, few, many or name a class of expanded clone.

TRBJ2-1 NA NA TRBV7-2 TGTGCCAGCAGCCCCCCTTGGGAAGCGGGTGGGGGGAATGAGCAGTTCTTC CASSPPWEAGGGNEQFF
TRBJ1-2 NA few TRBV10-3 TGTGCCATCAGTGGTTGGGGACGTGGCTACACCTTC CAISGWGRGYTF
TRBJ2-4 NA few TRBV29-1 TGCAGCGCCGACGGACTAGCCAAAAACATTCAGTACTTC CSADGLAKNIQYF
TRBJ1-2 NA few TRBV5-5 TGTGCCAGCAGCTTGATTGGAGACAGTAACTATGGCTACACCTTC CASSLIGDSNYGYTF
TRBJ2-2 TRBD2 few TRBV20-1 TGCAGTGCTCCAGCGGGAGCGAGGACCGGGGAGCTGTTTTTT CSAPAGARTGELFF
TRBJ2-1 TRBD2 NA TRBV10-2 TGCGCCAGCAGTGAGTCGGGGTTTCCTAGCGGGAGCTCCTACAATGAGCAGTTCTTC CASSESGFPSGSSYNEQFF
TRBJ2-2 NA NA TRBV6-2/TRBV6-3 TGTGCCGGTCGCACCGGGACTGCGAACACCGGGGAGCTGTTTTTT CAGRTGTANTGELFF
TRBJ2-1 TRBD2 NA TRBV12-3/TRBV12-4 TGTGCCAGCAGCGCGACACTAGCGGTCTATTTCTTC CASSATLAVYFF
TRBJ1-2 NA few TRBV12-3/TRBV12-4 TGTGCCAGCAGTGTAACAGGGTATGGCTACACCTTC CASSVTGYGYTF
TRBJ2-2 TRBD2 many TRBV12-3/TRBV12-4 TGTGCCAGCAGTTTGCGGGGGGTGACCGGGGAGCTGTTTTTT CASSLRGVTGELFF
TRBJ1-1 NA NA TRBV12-3/TRBV12-4 TGTGCCAGCAGTTTAGCGAGGGGGGCCGTCACTGAAGCTTTCTTT CASSLARGAVTEAFF
TRBJ2-5 NA NA TRBV7-6 TGTGCCAGCAGCTTAGAGAGGGGGAGAGAGACCCAGTACTTC CASSLERGRETQYF
TRBJ2-1 TRBD2 NA TRBV13 TGTGCCAGCAGCCCCAGCGGGGTTTTCTACAATGAGCAGTTCTTC CASSPSGVFYNEQFF
TRBJ2-3 TRBD2 NA TRBV9 TGTGCCAGCAGCTCTCGGGGGGTCCGTACGCAGTATTTT CASSSRGVRTQYF
TRBJ2-1 NA NA TRBV5-1 TGCGCCAGCACTCTTGGTGCAGGGGGGATAGGTGAGCAGTTCTTC CASTLGAGGIGEQFF
TRBJ2-7 NA few TRBV2 TGTGCCAGCGGGTTACTGGACTCCTACGAGCAGTACTTC CASGLLDSYEQYF
TRBJ1-1 TRBD1 NA TRBV10-3 TGTGCCATCAGTCCTCAGGGGGCAGGGGTGAACACTGAAGCTTTCTTT CAISPQGAGVNTEAFF
TRBJ2-7 NA NA TRBV6-1 TGTGCCAGCAGAAGAACCCTGGTCCTAGGGGGGCGCTACGAGCAGTACTTC CASRRTLVLGGRYEQYF